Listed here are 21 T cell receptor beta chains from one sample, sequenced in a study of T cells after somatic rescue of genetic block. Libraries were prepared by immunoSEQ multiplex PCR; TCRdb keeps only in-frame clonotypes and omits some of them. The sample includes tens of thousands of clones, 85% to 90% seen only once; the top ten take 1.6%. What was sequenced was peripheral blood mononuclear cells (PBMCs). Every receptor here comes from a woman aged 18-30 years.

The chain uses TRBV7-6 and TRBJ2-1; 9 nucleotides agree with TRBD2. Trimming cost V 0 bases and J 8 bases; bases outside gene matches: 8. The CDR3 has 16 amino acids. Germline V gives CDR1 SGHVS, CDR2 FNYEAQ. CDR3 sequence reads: CASSLAQAGGGHEQFF. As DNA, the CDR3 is TGTGCCAGCAGCTTAGCGCAAGCGGGAGGTGGGCATGAGCAGTTCTTC.

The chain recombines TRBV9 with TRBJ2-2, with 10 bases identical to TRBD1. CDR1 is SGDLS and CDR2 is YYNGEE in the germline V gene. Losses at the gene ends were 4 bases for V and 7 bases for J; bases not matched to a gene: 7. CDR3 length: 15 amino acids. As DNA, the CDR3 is TGTGCCAGCAGCCCTCGACAGGGGGCTGGCGGGGAGCTGTTTTTT. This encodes CASSPRQGAGGELFF.

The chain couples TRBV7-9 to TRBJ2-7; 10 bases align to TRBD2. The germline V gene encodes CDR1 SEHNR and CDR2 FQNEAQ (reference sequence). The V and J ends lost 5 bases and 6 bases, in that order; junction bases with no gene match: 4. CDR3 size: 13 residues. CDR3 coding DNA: TGTGCCAGCAGCGAACTAGCGGGAAGCGAGCAGTACTTC. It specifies CASSELAGSEQYF. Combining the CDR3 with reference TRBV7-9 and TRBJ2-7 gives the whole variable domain DTGVSQNPRHKITKRGQNVTFRCDPISEHNRLYWYRQTLGQGPEFLTYFQNEAQLEKSRLLSDRFSAERPKGSFSTLEIQRTEQGDSAMYLCASSELAGSEQYFGPGTRLTVT.

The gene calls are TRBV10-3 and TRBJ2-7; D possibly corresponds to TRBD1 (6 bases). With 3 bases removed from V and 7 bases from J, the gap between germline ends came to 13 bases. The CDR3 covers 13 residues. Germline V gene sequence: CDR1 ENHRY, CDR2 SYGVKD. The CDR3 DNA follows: TGTGCCATCAGTGACCCTGAAGGGGGAGAGCAGTACTTC. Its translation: CAISDPEGGEQYF.

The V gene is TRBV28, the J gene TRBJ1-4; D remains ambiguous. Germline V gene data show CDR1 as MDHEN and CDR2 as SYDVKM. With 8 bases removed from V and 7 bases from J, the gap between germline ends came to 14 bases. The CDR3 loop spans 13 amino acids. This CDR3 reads CASQTPQTEKLFF. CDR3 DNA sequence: TGTGCCAGCCAAACCCCCCAGACTGAAAAACTGTTTTTT.

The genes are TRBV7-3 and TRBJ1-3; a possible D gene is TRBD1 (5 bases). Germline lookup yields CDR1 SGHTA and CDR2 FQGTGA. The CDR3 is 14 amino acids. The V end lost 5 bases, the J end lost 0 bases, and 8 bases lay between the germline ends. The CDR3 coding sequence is TGTGCCAGCAGCCCGGGGGACTCTGGAAACACCATATATTTT. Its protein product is CASSPGDSGNTIYF.

CDR3 DNA: TGTGCCAGCAGCTTAGGCTGGAGGCGGCGGGAGGGCCCCAACGAGCAGTACTTC. It codes for CASSLGWRRREGPNEQYF. The V and J genes are TRBV7-6 and TRBJ2-7; 9 nucleotides align to TRBD2. This CDR3 is built from 18 residues. The germline gives CDR1 SGHVS, CDR2 FNYEAQ. V was clipped by 1 base and J by 5 bases; unmatched bases: 15.

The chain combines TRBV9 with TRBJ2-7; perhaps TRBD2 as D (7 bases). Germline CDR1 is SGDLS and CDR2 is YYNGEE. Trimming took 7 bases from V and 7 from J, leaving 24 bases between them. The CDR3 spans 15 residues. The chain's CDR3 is CASSRGASGGWEQYF. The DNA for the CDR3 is TGTGCCAGCTCCCGGGGGGCTAGCGGTGGTTGGGAGCAGTACTTC.

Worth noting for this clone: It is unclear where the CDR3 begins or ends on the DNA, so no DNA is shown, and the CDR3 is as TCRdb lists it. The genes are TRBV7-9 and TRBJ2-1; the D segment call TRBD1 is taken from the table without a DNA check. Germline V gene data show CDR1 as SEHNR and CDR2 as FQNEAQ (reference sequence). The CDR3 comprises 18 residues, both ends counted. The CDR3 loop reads CASSFGPGQGTQVHEQFF.

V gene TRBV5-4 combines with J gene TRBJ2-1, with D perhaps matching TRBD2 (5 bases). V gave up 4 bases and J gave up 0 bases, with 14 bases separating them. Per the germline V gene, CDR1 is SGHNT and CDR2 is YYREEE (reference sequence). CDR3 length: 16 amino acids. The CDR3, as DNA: TGTGCCAGCAGCGGGATCTATGCGGGCTCCTACAATGAGCAGTTCTTC. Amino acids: CASSGIYAGSYNEQFF.

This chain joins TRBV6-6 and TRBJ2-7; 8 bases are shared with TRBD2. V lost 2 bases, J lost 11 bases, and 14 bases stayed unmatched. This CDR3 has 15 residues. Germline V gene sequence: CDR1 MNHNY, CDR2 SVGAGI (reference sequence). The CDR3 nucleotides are TGTGCCAGCAGTTACCCCCTTGGGACGGGGCGGGAGGAGTACTTC. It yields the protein CASSYPLGTGREEYF.

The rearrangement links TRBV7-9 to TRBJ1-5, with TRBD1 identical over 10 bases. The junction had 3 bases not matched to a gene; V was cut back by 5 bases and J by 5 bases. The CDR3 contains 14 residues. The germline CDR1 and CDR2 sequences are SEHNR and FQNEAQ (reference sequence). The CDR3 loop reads CASSPGTGDQPQHF. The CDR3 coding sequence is TGTGCCAGCAGCCCTGGGACAGGGGATCAGCCCCAGCATTTT.

The CDR3 is CASSRDRDDYGYTF. DNA of the CDR3: TGTGCCAGCAGCCGAGACAGGGACGACTATGGCTACACCTTC. The rearrangement uses TRBV7-9 and TRBJ1-2, with 7 bases matching TRBD1. The germline V gene has CDR1 SEHNR and CDR2 FQNEAQ (reference sequence). With V trimmed by 5 bases and J by 3 bases, 6 bases remained unmatched. The CDR3 contains 14 residues.

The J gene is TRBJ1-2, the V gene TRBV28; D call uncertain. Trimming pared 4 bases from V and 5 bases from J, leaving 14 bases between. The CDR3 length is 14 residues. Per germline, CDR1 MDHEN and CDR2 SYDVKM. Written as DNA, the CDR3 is TGTGCCAGCAGTTCCGGGCCCGCCTCATATGGCTACACCTTC. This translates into CASSSGPASYGYTF.

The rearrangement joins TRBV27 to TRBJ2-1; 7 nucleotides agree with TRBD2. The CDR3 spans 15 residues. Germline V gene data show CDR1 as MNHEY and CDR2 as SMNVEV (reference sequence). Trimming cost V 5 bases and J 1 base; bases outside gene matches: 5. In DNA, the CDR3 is TGTGCCAGCAGTCAGATAGCGGGTTCCTACAATGAGCAGTTCTTC. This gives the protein CASSQIAGSYNEQFF.

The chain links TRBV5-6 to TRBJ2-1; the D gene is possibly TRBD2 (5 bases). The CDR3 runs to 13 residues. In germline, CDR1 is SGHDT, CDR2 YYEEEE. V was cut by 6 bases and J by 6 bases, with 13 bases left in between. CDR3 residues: CASTAGDPNEQFF. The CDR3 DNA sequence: TGTGCCAGCACCGCGGGCGACCCCAATGAGCAGTTCTTC.

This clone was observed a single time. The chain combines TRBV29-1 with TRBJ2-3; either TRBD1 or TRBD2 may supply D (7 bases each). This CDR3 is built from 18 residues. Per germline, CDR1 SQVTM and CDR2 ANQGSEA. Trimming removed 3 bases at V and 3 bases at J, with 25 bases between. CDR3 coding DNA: TGCAGCGTTGAGGAACGCAGGGGGTCGGGAGCGGGAACAGATACGCAGTATTTT. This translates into CSVEERRGSGAGTDTQYF.

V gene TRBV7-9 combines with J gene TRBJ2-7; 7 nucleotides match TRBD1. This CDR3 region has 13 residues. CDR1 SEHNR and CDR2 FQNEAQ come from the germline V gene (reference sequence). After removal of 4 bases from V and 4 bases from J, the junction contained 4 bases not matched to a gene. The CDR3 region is CASSSARGYEQYF. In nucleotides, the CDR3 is TGTGCCAGCAGCTCAGCCAGGGGGTACGAGCAGTACTTC.

This chain's CDR3 is CASSFQRVAYEQYF. The CDR3 bases are TGTGCCAGCAGCTTCCAGCGGGTCGCCTACGAGCAGTACTTC. The chain links TRBV13 to TRBJ2-7; weak D call: TRBD2 (6 bases). The germline CDR1 and CDR2 sequences are PRHDT and FYEKMQ (reference sequence). The CDR3 is 14 residues long. Trimming removed 3 bases from V and 2 bases from J, with 11 bases in between.

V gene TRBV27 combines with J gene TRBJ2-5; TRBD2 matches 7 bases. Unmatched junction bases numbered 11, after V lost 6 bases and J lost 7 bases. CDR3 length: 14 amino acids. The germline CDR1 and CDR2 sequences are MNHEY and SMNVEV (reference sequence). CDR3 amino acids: CASRPTSASGTQYF. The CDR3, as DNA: TGTGCCAGCAGACCTACTAGCGCCTCAGGGACCCAGTACTTC.

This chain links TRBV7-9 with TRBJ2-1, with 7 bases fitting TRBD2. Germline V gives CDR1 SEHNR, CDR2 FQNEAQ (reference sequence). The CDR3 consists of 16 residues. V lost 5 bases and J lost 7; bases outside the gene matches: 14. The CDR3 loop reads CASSPLTSADSNEQFF. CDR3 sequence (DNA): TGTGCCAGCAGCCCCCTCACTAGCGCCGATAGTAATGAGCAGTTCTTC.